This T cell receptor (beta chain) originates from a study of blood T cell repertoires in COVID-19. The overall study: Sample material is recorded as cDNA or gDNA derived from T cells, B-cell-depleted T cells, or PBMCs.

The CDR3 covers 11 residues. Germline V gene sequence: CDR1 SGHAT, CDR2 FQNNGV. Trimming stripped 5 bases from V and 2 bases from J, with 4 bases between. This clone was recorded once. Profiling relied on immunoSEQ multiplex PCR, and the TCRdb table lists in-frame clones only, not all of them. The table lists some 300,000 clones, around 88% of them singletons, with roughly 7% in the top ten. Sequencing input: peripheral blood. This chain uses TRBV11-2 with TRBJ2-7, with D unclear. The source of this sequence is a woman in her twenties or thirties who had recovered from COVID-19. The CDR3 coding sequence is TGTGCCAGCAGCAACACCTACGAGCAGTACTTC. Translation gives CASSNTYEQYF.